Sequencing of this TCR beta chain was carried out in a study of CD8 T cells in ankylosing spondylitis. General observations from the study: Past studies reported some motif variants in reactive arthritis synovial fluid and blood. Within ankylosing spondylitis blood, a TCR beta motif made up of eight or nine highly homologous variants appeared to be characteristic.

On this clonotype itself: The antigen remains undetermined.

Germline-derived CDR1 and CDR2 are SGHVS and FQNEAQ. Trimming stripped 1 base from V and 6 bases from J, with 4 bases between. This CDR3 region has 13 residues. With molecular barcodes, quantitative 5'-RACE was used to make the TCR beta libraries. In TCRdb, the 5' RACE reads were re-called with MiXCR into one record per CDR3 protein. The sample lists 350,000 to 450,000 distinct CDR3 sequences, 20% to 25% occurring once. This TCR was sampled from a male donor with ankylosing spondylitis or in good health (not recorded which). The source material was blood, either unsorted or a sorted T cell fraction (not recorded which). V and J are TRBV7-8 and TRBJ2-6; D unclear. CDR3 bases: TGTGCCAGCAGCTTAGTAGCGGCCAACGTCCTGACTTTC. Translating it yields CASSLVAANVLTF.